The clone carrying this T cell receptor (beta chain) is a singleton in its sample. Its target is not known. This specimen comes from a study of cytomegalovirus exposure and HLA in healthy donors. About the study: Counted in an early data release were 75 million to 85 million unique TCRs from HLA-typed donors. The study, taken as a whole, reports: Researchers reported in a later analysis that common viral pathogens appeared linked to several top clusters. Cytomegalovirus status, reportedly, was diagnosed with high specificity and sensitivity by the classifier.

PCR employed 60 Vbeta and 13 Jbeta primers. Per the study methods: Unique TCR beta chains numbered around 80 million in a later analysis, with roughly 10 million shared. The protocol was immunoSEQ multiplex PCR, while the TCRdb copy is restricted to in-frame clones and leaves out a portion. That table gives V, J and clone size, and the DNA gave D and trimming. The data hold tens of thousands of clones, with 60% to 85% observed a single time. The sample taken for sequencing was PBMCs. The sequence derives from a man in his 70s in good health and CMV-seronegative.

CDR3 amino acids: CASSQRGLAGNTDTQYF. CDR3 bases: TGCGCCAGCAGCCAAAGAGGTCTAGCGGGAAACACAGATACGCAGTATTTT. This chain connects TRBV4-1 to TRBJ2-3; 9 nucleotides align to TRBD2. The CDR3 totals 17 residues. CDR1 is MGHRA, CDR2 YSYEKL, per germline. V shed 2 bases, J shed 2 bases, and the junction held 8 bases outside the gene matches.